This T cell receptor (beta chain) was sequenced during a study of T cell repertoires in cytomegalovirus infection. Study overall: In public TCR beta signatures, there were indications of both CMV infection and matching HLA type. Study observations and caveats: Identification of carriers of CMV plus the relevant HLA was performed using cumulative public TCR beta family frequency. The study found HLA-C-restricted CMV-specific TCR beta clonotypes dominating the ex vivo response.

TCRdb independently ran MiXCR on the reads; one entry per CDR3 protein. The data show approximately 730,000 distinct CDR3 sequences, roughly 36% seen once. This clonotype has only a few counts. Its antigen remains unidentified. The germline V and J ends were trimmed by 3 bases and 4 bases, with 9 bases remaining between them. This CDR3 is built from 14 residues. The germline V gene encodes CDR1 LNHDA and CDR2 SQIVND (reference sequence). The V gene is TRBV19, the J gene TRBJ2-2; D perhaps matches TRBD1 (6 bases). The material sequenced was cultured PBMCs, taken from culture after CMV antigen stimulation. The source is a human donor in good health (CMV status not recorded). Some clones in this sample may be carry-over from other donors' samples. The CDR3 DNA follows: TGTGCCAGTAGTATGGGCAGGGGCACCGGGGAGCTGTTTTTT. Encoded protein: CASSMGRGTGELFF.